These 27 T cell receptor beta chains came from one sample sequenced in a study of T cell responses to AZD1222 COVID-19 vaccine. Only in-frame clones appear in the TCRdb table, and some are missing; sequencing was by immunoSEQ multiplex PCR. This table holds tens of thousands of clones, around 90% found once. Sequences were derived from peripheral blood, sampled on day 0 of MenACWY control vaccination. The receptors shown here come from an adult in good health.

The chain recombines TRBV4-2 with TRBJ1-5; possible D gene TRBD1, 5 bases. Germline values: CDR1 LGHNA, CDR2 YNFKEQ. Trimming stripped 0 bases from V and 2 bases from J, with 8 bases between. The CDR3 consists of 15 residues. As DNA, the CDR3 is TGTGCCAGCAGCCAAGAGACGGGGGGCAATCAGCCCCAGCATTTT. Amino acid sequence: CASSQETGGNQPQHF.

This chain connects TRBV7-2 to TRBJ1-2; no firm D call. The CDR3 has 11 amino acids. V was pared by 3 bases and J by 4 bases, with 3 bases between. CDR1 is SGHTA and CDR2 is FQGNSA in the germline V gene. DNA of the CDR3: TGTGCCAGCAGCTTCGGCTATGGCTACACCTTC. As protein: CASSFGYGYTF.

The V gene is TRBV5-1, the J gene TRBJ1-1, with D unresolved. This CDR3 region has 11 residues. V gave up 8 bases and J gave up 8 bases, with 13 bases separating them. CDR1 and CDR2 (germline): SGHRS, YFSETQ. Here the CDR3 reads CASREVGEAFF. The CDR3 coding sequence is TGCGCCAGTCGGGAGGTCGGAGAAGCTTTCTTT. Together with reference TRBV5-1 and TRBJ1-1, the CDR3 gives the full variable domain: KAGVTQTPRYLIKTRGQQVTLSCSPISGHRSVSWYQQTPGQGLQFLFEYFSETQRNKGNFPGRFSGRQFSNSRSEMNVSTLELGDSALYLCASREVGEAFFGQGTRLTVV.

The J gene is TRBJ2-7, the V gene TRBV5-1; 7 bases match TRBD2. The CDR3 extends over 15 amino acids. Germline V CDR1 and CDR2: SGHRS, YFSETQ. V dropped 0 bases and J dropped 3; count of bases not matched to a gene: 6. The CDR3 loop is CASSLEAGTVYEQYF. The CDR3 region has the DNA TGCGCCAGCAGCTTGGAAGCGGGGACCGTCTACGAGCAGTACTTC.

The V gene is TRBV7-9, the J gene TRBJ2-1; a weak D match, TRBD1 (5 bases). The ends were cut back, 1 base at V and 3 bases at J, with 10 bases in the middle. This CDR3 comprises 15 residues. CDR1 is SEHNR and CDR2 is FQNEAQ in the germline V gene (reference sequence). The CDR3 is CASSLGQGIYNEQFF. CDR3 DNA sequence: TGTGCCAGCAGCTTAGGGCAGGGTATCTACAATGAGCAGTTCTTC.

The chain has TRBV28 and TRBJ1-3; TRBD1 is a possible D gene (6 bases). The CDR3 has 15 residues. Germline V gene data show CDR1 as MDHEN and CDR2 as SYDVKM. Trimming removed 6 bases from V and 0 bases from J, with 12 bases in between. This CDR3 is CASSLTGSSGNTIYF. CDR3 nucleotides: TGTGCCAGCAGCCTGACAGGTTCCTCTGGAAACACCATATATTTT.

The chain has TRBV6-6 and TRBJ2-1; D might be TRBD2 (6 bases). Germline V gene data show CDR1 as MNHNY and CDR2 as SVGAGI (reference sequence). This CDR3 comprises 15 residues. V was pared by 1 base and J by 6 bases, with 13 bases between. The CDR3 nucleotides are TGTGCCAGCAGTTACTGGCGGGCGGAGGGCAATGAGCAGTTCTTC. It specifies CASSYWRAEGNEQFF.

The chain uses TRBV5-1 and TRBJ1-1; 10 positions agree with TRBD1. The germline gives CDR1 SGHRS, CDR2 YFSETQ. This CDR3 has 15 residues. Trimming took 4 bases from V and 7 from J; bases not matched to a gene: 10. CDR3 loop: CASSTTTGGLNEAFF. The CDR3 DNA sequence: TGCGCCAGCAGCACAACGACAGGGGGCCTTAATGAAGCTTTCTTT.

The CDR3 bases are TGTGCCAGCAGCCAACTAGCCCAAGAGACCCAGTACTTC. Amino acid sequence: CASSQLAQETQYF. This rearrangement joins TRBV3-1 (or the pseudogene TRBV3-2) to TRBJ2-5; D may be TRBD2 (5 bases). There are 13 residues in the CDR3. V lost 2 bases, J lost 1 base, and 5 bases lay in between. Germline V gives CDR1 LGHDT, CDR2 YNNKEL (reference sequence).

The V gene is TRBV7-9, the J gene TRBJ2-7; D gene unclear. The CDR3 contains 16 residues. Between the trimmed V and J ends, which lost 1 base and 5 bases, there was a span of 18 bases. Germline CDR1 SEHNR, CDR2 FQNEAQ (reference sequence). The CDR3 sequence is CASSLVSNAPSDEQYF. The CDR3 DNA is TGTGCCAGCAGCTTAGTGTCTAACGCTCCCTCAGACGAGCAGTACTTC. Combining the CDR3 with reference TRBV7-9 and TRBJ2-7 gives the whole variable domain DTGVSQNPRHKITKRGQNVTFRCDPISEHNRLYWYRQTLGQGPEFLTYFQNEAQLEKSRLLSDRFSAERPKGSFSTLEIQRTEQGDSAMYLCASSLVSNAPSDEQYFGPGTRLTVT.

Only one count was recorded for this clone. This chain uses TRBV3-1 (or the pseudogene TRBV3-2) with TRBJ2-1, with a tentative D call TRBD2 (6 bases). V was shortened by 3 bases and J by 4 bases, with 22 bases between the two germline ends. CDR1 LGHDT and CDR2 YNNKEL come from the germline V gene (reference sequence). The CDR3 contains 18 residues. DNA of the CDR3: TGTGCCAGCAGCCAGGGGCCCAAGGCCGGTGCGGGGTACAATGAGCAGTTCTTC. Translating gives CASSQGPKAGAGYNEQFF.

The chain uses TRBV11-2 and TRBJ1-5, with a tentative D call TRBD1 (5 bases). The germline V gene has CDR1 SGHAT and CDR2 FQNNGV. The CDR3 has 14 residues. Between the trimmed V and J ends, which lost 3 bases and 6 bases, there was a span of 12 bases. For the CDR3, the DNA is TGTGCCAGCAGCTTTCAAGGGGTGGGTCAGCCCCAGCATTTT. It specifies CASSFQGVGQPQHF. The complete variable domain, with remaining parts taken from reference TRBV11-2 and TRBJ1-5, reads EAGVAQSPRYKIIEKRQSVAFWCNPISGHATLYWYQQILGQGPKLLIQFQNNGVVDDSQLPKDRFSAERLKGVDSTLKIQPAKLEDSAVYLCASSFQGVGQPQHFGDGTRLSIL.

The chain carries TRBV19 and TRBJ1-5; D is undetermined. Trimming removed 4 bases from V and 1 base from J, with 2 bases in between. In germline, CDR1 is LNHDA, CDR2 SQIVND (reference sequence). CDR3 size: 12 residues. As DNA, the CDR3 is TGTGCCAGTAGTACCAGCAATCAGCCCCAGCATTTT. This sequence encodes CASSTSNQPQHF.

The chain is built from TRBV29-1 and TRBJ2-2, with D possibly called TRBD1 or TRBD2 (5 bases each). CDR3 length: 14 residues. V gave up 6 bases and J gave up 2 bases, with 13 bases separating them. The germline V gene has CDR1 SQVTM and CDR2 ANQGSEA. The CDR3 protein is CSVRGQTNTGELFF. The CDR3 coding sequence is TGCAGCGTCCGGGGCCAGACCAACACCGGGGAGCTGTTTTTT.

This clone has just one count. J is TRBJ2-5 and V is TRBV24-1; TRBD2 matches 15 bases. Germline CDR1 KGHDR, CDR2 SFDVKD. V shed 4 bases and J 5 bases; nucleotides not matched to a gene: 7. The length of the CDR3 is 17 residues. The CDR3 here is CATSDQGTSGGLETQYF. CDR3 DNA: TGTGCCACCAGTGACCAGGGGACTAGCGGGGGGTTGGAGACCCAGTACTTC.

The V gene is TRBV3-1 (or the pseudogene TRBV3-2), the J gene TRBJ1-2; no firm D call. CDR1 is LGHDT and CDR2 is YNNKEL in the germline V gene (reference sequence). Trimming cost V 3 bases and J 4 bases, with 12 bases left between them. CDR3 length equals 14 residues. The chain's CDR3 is CASSHRGWVYGYTF. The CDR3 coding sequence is TGTGCCAGCAGCCACCGAGGGTGGGTCTATGGCTACACCTTC.

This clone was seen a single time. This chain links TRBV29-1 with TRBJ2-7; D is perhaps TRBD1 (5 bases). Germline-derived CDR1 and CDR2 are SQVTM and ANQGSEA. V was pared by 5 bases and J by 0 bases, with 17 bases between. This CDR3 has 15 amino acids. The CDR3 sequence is CSVSSGRLGSYEQYF. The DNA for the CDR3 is TGCAGCGTTAGCTCAGGGCGCTTGGGCTCCTACGAGCAGTACTTC.

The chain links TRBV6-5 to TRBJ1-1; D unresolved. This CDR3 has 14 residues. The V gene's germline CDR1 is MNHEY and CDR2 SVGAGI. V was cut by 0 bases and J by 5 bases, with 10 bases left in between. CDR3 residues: CASSYSTGKTEAFF. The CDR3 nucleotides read TGTGCCAGCAGTTACTCCACCGGGAAGACTGAAGCTTTCTTT.

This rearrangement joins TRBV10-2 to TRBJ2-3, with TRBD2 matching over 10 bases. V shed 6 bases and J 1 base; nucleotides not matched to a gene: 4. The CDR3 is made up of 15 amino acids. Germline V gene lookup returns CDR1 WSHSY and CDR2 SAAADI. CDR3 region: CASSITSGGTDTQYF. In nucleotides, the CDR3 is TGCGCCAGCAGCATAACTAGCGGGGGCACAGATACGCAGTATTTT.

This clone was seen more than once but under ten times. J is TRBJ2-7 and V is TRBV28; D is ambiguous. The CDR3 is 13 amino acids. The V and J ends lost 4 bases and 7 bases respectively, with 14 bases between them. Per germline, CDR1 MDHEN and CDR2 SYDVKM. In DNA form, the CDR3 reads TGTGCCAGCAGTTCAATCACACGGTTAGAGCAGTACTTC. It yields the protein CASSSITRLEQYF.

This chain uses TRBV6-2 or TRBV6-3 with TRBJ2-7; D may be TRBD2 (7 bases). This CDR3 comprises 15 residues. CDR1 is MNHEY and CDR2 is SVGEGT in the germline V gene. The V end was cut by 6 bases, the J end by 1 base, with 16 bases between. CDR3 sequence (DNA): TGTGCCAGCAGCTCGTGGGGGGGGGCATCCTACGAGCAGTACTTC. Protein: CASSSWGGASYEQYF.

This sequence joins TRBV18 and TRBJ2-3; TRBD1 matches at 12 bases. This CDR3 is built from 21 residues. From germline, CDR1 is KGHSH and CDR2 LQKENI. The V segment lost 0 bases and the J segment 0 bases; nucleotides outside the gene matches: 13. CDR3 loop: CASSPPGQGAAWEISTDTQYF. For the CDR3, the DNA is TGTGCCAGCTCACCACCGGGACAGGGGGCAGCCTGGGAGATAAGCACAGATACGCAGTATTTT.

The CDR3 sequence is CASSLDPVSRTEAFF. The DNA of the CDR3 is TGTGCCAGCAGCTTGGACCCGGTATCTCGGACTGAAGCTTTCTTT. The V and J genes are TRBV5-4 and TRBJ1-1; D remains unclear. Trimming removed 0 bases from V and 5 bases from J, with 14 bases in between. Germline CDR1 is SGHNT and CDR2 is YYREEE (reference sequence). This CDR3 is 15 amino acids long.

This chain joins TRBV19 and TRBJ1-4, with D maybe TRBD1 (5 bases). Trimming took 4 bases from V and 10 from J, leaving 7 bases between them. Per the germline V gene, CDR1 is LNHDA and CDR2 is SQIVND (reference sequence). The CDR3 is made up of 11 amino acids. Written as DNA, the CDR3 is TGTGCCAGTAGTACAGGGACAAAACTGTTTTTT. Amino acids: CASSTGTKLFF.

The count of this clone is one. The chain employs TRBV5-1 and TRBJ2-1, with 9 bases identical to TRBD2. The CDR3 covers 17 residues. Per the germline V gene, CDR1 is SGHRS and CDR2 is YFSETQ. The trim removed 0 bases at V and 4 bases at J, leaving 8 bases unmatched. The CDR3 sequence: CASSLGFRGLAYNEQFF. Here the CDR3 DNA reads TGCGCCAGCAGCTTGGGTTTTCGGGGACTAGCTTACAATGAGCAGTTCTTC.

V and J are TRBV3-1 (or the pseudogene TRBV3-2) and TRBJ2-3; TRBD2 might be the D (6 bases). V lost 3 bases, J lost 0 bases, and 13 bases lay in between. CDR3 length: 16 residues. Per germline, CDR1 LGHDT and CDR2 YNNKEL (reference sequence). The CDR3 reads CASSHSSGGSTDTQYF. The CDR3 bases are TGTGCCAGCAGCCACTCTAGTGGGGGGAGCACAGATACGCAGTATTTT.

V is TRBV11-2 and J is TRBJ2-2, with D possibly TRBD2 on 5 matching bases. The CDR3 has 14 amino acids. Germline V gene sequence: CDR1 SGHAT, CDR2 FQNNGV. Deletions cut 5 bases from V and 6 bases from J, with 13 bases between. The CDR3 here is CASSRRGLAGELFF. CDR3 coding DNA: TGTGCCAGCAGCCGCAGAGGGTTGGCCGGGGAGCTGTTTTTT. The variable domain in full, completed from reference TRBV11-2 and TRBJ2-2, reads EAGVAQSPRYKIIEKRQSVAFWCNPISGHATLYWYQQILGQGPKLLIQFQNNGVVDDSQLPKDRFSAERLKGVDSTLKIQPAKLEDSAVYLCASSRRGLAGELFFGEGSRLTVL.